The 21 T cell receptor beta chains below come from one sample, sequenced in a study of blood T cell repertoires in COVID-19. Measured with immunoSEQ multiplex PCR; TCRdb has only the in-frame clones, and not every one. The sample includes some 100,000 clones, 88% seen only once; the top ten take approximately 4.8%. The material sequenced was peripheral blood. The receptors were sampled from an elderly woman with active COVID-19.

This rearrangement joins TRBV20-1 to TRBJ2-3; possibly TRBD2 for D (6 bases). V was pared by 3 bases and J by 2 bases, with 18 bases between. The CDR3 sequence is 16 residues long. CDR1 is DFQATT and CDR2 is SNEGSKA in the germline V gene (reference sequence). The CDR3 loop reads CSASPSGTLLTDTQYF. The CDR3, as DNA: TGCAGTGCTAGTCCTTCCGGGACTCTACTCACAGATACGCAGTATTTT.

V is TRBV7-8 and J is TRBJ2-2, with unresolved D. The CDR3 length is 12 residues. The germline gives CDR1 SGHVS, CDR2 FQNEAQ. V dropped 4 bases and J dropped 3 bases, with 3 bases sitting between them. CDR3 in amino acids: CASSSDTGELFF. The CDR3 nucleotides read TGTGCCAGCAGCTCCGACACCGGGGAGCTGTTTTTT.

The chain has TRBV18 and TRBJ2-2; 10 bases agree with TRBD1. This CDR3 contains 15 residues. With 3 bases clipped from V and 6 bases from J, the junction kept 4 bases outside the gene matches. Germline CDR1 reads KGHSH; CDR2 reads LQKENI. CDR3 in amino acids: CASSPGTGASGELFF. In DNA form, the CDR3 reads TGTGCCAGCTCACCGGGGACAGGGGCGTCCGGGGAGCTGTTTTTT.

The chain combines TRBV2 with TRBJ2-7; maybe TRBD1 (5 bases). This CDR3 comprises 14 residues. The germline gives CDR1 SNHLY, CDR2 FYNNEI. The germline V and J ends were trimmed by 6 bases and 3 bases, with 15 bases remaining between them. In nucleotides, the CDR3 is TGTGCCAGCAGCGGCCACCAGGGTTACTACGAGCAGTACTTC. This sequence encodes CASSGHQGYYEQYF.

The chain uses TRBV28 and TRBJ2-3; D is possibly TRBD2 (5 bases). With 5 bases removed from V and 1 base from J, the gap between germline ends came to 13 bases. Germline values: CDR1 MDHEN, CDR2 SYDVKM. The CDR3 runs 15 residues. The CDR3 nucleotides are TGTGCCAGCAGTCTGCGTCCCGGGGGCACAGATACGCAGTATTTT. This codes for CASSLRPGGTDTQYF.

The gene calls are TRBV12-3 or TRBV12-4 and TRBJ2-4; tentative D call: TRBD1 (6 bases). Trimming stripped 8 bases from V and 9 bases from J, with 14 bases between. This CDR3 contains 12 residues. The CDR3 spells CASQGFVGIQYF. In DNA form, the CDR3 reads TGTGCCAGCCAGGGGTTCGTCGGCATTCAGTACTTC.

The rearrangement uses TRBV19 and TRBJ2-7, with TRBD1 identical over 7 bases. CDR3 length: 15 residues. With 7 bases clipped from V and 3 bases from J, the junction kept 12 bases outside the gene matches. Germline lookup yields CDR1 LNHDA and CDR2 SQIVND (reference sequence). The CDR3 loop reads CASTSAANRGYEQYF. CDR3 DNA: TGTGCCAGTACCTCAGCCGCCAACAGGGGCTACGAGCAGTACTTC.

The gene calls are TRBV7-3 and TRBJ1-5; 7 bases agree with TRBD1. Looked up from germline, CDR1 is SGHTA and CDR2 is FQGTGA. V gave up 4 bases and J gave up 7 bases; unmatched junction bases: 4. The CDR3 length is 13 residues. In nucleotides, the CDR3 is TGTGCCAGCAGCTCCGTCAGGGGGCAGCCCCAGCATTTT. Its translation: CASSSVRGQPQHF.

V gene TRBV29-1 combines with J gene TRBJ2-7; 9 bases are a match to TRBD1. V lost 4 bases and J lost 1; bases outside the gene matches: 5. Germline V gene sequence: CDR1 SQVTM, CDR2 ANQGSEA. The CDR3 extends over 14 amino acids. The CDR3 DNA is TGCAGCGTTGCTCCGGGACAGGGATCCTACGAGCAGTACTTC. Protein: CSVAPGQGSYEQYF.

The rearrangement links TRBV3-1 (or the pseudogene TRBV3-2) to TRBJ2-7, with 7 bases that match TRBD2. The V and J ends lost 4 bases and 3 bases, in that order; junction bases with no gene match: 15. Germline-derived CDR1 and CDR2 are LGHDT and YNNKEL (reference sequence). CDR3 length equals 17 residues. As DNA, the CDR3 is TGTGCCAGCAGCCGCCTCCCTCTGGCGGGAGCCTGCTACGAGCAGTACTTC. Translation gives CASSRLPLAGACYEQYF.

V and J are TRBV28 and TRBJ1-5, with D perhaps matching TRBD1 (5 bases). Germline CDR1 reads MDHEN; CDR2 reads SYDVKM. This CDR3 contains 15 residues. With 6 bases removed from V and 0 bases from J, the gap between germline ends came to 12 bases. The CDR3 sequence: CASSPRDFSNQPQHF. CDR3 DNA sequence: TGTGCCAGCAGCCCCCGGGACTTTAGCAATCAGCCCCAGCATTTT. Drawing the rest from reference TRBV28 and TRBJ1-5, the complete variable domain is DVKVTQSSRYLVKRTGEKVFLECVQDMDHENMFWYRQDPGLGLRLIYFSYDVKMKEKGDIPEGYSVSREKKERFSLILESASTNQTSMYLCASSPRDFSNQPQHFGDGTRLSIL.

The chain links TRBV27 to TRBJ2-3; D is undetermined. V lost 3 bases and J lost 4, with 14 bases in between. Germline V gene sequence: CDR1 MNHEY, CDR2 SMNVEV (reference sequence). The length of the CDR3 is 15 residues. DNA for the CDR3: TGTGCCAGCAGTTTGATCCCCCGACTCGCAGATACGCAGTATTTT. It yields the protein CASSLIPRLADTQYF.

V and J are TRBV4-3 and TRBJ1-5; 9 positions match TRBD1. The V and J ends lost 3 bases and 4 bases, in that order; junction bases with no gene match: 7. The CDR3 has 16 amino acids. Per germline, CDR1 LGHNA and CDR2 YSLEER. The CDR3: CASSQHAGQGNQPQHF. CDR3 nucleotides: TGCGCCAGCAGCCAGCATGCGGGACAGGGAAATCAGCCCCAGCATTTT.

This chain links TRBV24-1 with TRBJ2-3; TRBD1 aligns across 7 bases. The V gene's germline CDR1 is KGHDR and CDR2 SFDVKD. The ends lost 5 bases at V and 0 bases at J; junction bases unmatched: 10. The CDR3 length is 17 residues. DNA for the CDR3: TGTGCCACCAGTGGTATTACAGGGGAAACTAGCACAGATACGCAGTATTTT. It translates to CATSGITGETSTDTQYF.

The chain carries TRBV7-9 and TRBJ1-3, with D hard to call. The CDR3 totals 13 residues. Germline CDR1 SEHNR, CDR2 FQNEAQ (reference sequence). V lost 3 bases and J lost 8, with 11 bases in between. The DNA for the CDR3 is TGTGCCAGCAGCTTCTCCTTGGCGGACACCATATATTTT. Translated: CASSFSLADTIYF.

The chain combines TRBV4-1 with TRBJ1-1, with D maybe TRBD1 (5 bases). This CDR3 is built from 17 residues. Trimming left V 6 bases short and J 0 bases short, with 20 bases between. CDR1 MGHRA and CDR2 YSYEKL come from the germline V gene. This CDR3 is CASSRAGDTSLNTEAFF. CDR3 coding DNA: TGCGCCAGCAGTCGAGCGGGGGATACTTCCTTGAACACTGAAGCTTTCTTT.

V and J are TRBV29-1 and TRBJ2-7; 8 bases match TRBD1. Germline trimming cut 6 bases from V and 6 bases from J; bases unmatched to any gene: 22. CDR1 and CDR2 from the germline V gene are SQVTM and ANQGSEA. The CDR3 consists of 17 residues. In nucleotides, the CDR3 is TGCAGCGTGAAAACCGTACGGACAGGGTGGGGACCTCCCGAGCAGTACTTC. This translates into CSVKTVRTGWGPPEQYF.

V is TRBV12-3 or TRBV12-4 and J is TRBJ2-7, with TRBD1 identical over 8 bases. Trimming at V came to 7 bases and at J to 6 bases, leaving 5 bases not matched to a gene. The CDR3 is 12 amino acids. The CDR3 DNA follows: TGTGCCAGCACGGACAGGGATATCGAGCAGTACTTC. This encodes CASTDRDIEQYF.

This chain joins TRBV11-2 and TRBJ2-7; weak D call: TRBD2 (5 bases). The CDR3 is 12 amino acids. Germline V lookup: CDR1 SGHAT, CDR2 FQNNGV. Trimming removed 4 bases from V and 4 bases from J, with 8 bases in between. The CDR3 sequence: CASSSTRYEQYF. The CDR3 nucleotides read TGTGCCAGCAGCTCTACTAGGTACGAGCAGTACTTC. Variable domain in full (rest from reference TRBV11-2 and TRBJ2-7): EAGVAQSPRYKIIEKRQSVAFWCNPISGHATLYWYQQILGQGPKLLIQFQNNGVVDDSQLPKDRFSAERLKGVDSTLKIQPAKLEDSAVYLCASSSTRYEQYFGPGTRLTVT.

The J gene is TRBJ1-2, the V gene TRBV6-2 or TRBV6-3; tentative D call: TRBD1 (5 bases). Deletions cut 6 bases from V and 7 bases from J, with 15 bases between. The germline gives CDR1 MNHEY, CDR2 SVGEGT. This CDR3 has 13 residues. DNA of the CDR3: TGTGCCAGCAGCCTACAGGCCTCTGCTGGCTACACCTTC. It specifies CASSLQASAGYTF.

This sequence joins TRBV7-9 and TRBJ1-5; the D gene is possibly TRBD1 (5 bases). Trimming took 3 bases from V and 4 from J, leaving 13 bases between them. Germline V gene lookup returns CDR1 SEHNR and CDR2 FQNEAQ (reference sequence). This CDR3 is 15 amino acids long. CDR3 DNA: TGTGCCAGCAGCTTTGGCCAGGGCGGAAATCAGCCCCAGCATTTT. This codes for CASSFGQGGNQPQHF.